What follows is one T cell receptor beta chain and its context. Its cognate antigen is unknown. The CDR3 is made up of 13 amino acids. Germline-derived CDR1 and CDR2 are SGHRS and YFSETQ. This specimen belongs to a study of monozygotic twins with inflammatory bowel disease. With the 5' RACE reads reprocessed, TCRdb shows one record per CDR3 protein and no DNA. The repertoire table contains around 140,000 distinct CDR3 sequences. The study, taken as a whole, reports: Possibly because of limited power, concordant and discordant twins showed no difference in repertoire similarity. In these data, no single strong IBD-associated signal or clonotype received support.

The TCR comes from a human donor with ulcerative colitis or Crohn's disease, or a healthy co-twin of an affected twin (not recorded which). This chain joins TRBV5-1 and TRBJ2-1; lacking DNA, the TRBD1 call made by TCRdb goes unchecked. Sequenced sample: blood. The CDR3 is CASSPGIGDEQFF.